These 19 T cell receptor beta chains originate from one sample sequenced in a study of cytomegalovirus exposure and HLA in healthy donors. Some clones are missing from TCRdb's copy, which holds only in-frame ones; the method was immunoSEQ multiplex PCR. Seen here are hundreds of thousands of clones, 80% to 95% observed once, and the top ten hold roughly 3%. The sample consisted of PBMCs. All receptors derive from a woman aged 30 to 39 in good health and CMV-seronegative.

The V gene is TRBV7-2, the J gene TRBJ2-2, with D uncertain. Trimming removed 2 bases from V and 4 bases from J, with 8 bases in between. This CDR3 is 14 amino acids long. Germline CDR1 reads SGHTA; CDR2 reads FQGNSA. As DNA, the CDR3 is TGTGCCAGCAGCTTACCAGCGACCACCGGGGAGCTGTTTTTT. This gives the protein CASSLPATTGELFF.

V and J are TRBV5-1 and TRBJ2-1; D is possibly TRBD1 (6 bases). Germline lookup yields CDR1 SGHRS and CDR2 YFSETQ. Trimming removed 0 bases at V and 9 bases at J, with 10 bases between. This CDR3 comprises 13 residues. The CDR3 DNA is TGCGCCAGCAGCTTGGAAGGGGGTGGTGAGCAGTTCTTC. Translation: CASSLEGGGEQFF.

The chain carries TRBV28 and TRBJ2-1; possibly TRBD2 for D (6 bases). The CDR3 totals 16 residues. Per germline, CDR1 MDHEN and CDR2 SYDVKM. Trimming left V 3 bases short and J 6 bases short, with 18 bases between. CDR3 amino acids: CASSFLRDSPINEQFF. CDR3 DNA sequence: TGTGCCAGCAGTTTTCTCCGGGACTCGCCCATCAATGAGCAGTTCTTC.

This CDR3 is CASSWNRDRAYEQYF. The CDR3 nucleotides read TGTGCCAGCAGCTGGAACCGGGACAGGGCGTACGAGCAGTACTTC. The chain employs TRBV5-6 and TRBJ2-7; 9 bases map to TRBD1. CDR1 SGHDT and CDR2 YYEEEE come from the germline V gene. The CDR3 spans 15 residues. With 3 bases clipped from V and 4 bases from J, the junction kept 8 bases outside the gene matches.

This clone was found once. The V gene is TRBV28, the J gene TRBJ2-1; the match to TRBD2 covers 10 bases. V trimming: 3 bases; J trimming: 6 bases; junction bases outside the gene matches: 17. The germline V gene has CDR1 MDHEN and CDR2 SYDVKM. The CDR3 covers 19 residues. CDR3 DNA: TGTGCCAGCAGTTTTCCCTTGTACCTAGCGGGAGAATCTCTCAATGAGCAGTTCTTC. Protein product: CASSFPLYLAGESLNEQFF.

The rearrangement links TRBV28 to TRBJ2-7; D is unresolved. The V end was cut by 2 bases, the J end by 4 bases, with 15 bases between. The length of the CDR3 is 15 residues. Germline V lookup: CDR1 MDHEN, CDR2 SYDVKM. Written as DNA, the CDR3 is TGTGCCAGCAGTTTAGAGCCGGATGGATGGTACGAGCAGTACTTC. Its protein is CASSLEPDGWYEQYF. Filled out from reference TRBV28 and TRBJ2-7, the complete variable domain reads DVKVTQSSRYLVKRTGEKVFLECVQDMDHENMFWYRQDPGLGLRLIYFSYDVKMKEKGDIPEGYSVSREKKERFSLILESASTNQTSMYLCASSLEPDGWYEQYFGPGTRLTVT.

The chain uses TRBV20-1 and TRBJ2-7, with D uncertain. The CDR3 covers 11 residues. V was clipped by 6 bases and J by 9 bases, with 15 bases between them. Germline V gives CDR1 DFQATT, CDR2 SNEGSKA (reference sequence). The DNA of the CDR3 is TGCAGTGCCTTCGGGCAGGTCGGGCAGTACTTC. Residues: CSAFGQVGQYF.

For the CDR3, the DNA is TGTGCCAGCAGCGCATCAACCGACAGGGGTTACGAGCAGTACTTC. Translated, it gives CASSASTDRGYEQYF. The J gene is TRBJ2-7, the V gene TRBV7-8, with 8 positions matching TRBD1. The germline CDR1 and CDR2 sequences are SGHVS and FQNEAQ. This CDR3 has 15 amino acids. V trimming: 5 bases; J trimming: 4 bases; junction bases outside the gene matches: 10. The full variable domain, with the rest looked up from reference TRBV7-8 and TRBJ2-7, is GAGVSQSPRYKVAKRGQDVALRCDPISGHVSLFWYQQALGQGPEFLTYFQNEAQLDKSGLPSDRFFAERPEGSVSTLKIQRTQQEDSAVYLCASSASTDRGYEQYFGPGTRLTVT.

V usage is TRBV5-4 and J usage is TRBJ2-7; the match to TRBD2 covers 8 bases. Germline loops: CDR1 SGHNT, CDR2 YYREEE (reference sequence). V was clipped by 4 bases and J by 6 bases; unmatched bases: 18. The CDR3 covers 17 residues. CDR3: CASSPGGAGMVGGEQYF. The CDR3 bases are TGTGCCAGCAGCCCGGGAGGGGCGGGAATGGTAGGTGGCGAGCAGTACTTC.

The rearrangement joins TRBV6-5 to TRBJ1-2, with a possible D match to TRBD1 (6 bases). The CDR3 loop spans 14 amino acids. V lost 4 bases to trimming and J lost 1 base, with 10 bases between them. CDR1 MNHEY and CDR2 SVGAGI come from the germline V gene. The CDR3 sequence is CASSFRQDNYGYTF. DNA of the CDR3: TGTGCCAGCAGTTTTCGACAGGATAACTATGGCTACACCTTC.

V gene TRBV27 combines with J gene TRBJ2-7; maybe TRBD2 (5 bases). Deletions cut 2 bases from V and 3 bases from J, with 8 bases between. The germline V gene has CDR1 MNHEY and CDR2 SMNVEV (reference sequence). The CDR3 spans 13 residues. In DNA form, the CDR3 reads TGTGCCAGCAGTTTAGCGGGCAACTACGAGCAGTACTTC. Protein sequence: CASSLAGNYEQYF.

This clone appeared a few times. The chain's CDR3 is CASSGQERNNEQFF. The CDR3 coding sequence is TGTGCCAGCAGCGGACAGGAAAGAAACAATGAGCAGTTCTTC. This chain joins TRBV9 and TRBJ2-1, with TRBD1 as a possible D gene (6 bases). The CDR3 is 14 amino acids. Germline assignment: CDR1 SGDLS and CDR2 YYNGEE. Trimming took off 3 bases at V and 5 bases at J, with 12 bases between the two ends.

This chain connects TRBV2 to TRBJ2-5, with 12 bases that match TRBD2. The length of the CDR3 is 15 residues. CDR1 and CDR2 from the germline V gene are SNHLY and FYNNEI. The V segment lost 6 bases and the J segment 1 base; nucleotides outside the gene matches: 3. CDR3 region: CASRWTSGIQETQYF. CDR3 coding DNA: TGTGCCAGCAGATGGACTAGCGGGATCCAAGAGACCCAGTACTTC. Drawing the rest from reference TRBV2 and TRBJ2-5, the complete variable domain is EPEVTQTPSHQVTQMGQEVILRCVPISNHLYFYWYRQILGQKVEFLVSFYNNEISEKSEIFDDQFSVERPDGSNFTLKIRSTKLEDSAMYFCASRWTSGIQETQYFGPGTRLLVL.

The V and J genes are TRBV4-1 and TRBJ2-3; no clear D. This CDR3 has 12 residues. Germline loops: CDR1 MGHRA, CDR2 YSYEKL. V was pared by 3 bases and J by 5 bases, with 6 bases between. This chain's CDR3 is CASSQARDTQYF. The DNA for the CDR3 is TGCGCCAGCAGCCAGGCTAGAGATACGCAGTATTTT.

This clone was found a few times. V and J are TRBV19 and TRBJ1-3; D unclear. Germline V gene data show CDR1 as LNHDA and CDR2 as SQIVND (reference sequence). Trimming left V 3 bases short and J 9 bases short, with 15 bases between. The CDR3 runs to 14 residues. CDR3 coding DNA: TGTGCCAGTAGTATCTCAGACCAGCGTGGCACCATATATTTT. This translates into CASSISDQRGTIYF.

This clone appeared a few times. The CDR3 DNA sequence: TGTGCCAGCAGCTTAGTTGCGGCCGATACGCAGTATTTT. Protein sequence: CASSLVAADTQYF. This sequence joins TRBV7-8 and TRBJ2-3, with no clear D. Germline CDR1 reads SGHVS; CDR2 reads FQNEAQ. The V end was cut by 1 base, the J end by 6 bases, with 8 bases between. The length of the CDR3 is 13 residues.

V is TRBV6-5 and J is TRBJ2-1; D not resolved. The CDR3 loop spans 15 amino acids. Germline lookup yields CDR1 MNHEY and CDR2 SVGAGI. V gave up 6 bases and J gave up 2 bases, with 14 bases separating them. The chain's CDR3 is CASRITTMAYNEQFF. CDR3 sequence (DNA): TGTGCCAGCAGGATAACAACTATGGCCTACAATGAGCAGTTCTTC.

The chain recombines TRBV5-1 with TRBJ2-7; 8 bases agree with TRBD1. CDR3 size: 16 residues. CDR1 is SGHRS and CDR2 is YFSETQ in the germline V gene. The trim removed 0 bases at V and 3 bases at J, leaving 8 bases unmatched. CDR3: CASSLAVPGTGYEQYF. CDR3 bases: TGCGCCAGCAGCTTGGCCGTCCCAGGGACAGGCTACGAGCAGTACTTC.

The CDR3: CASSPWGVTDTQYF. Here the CDR3 DNA reads TGTGCCAGCAGTCCCTGGGGGGTCACAGATACGCAGTATTTT. V gene TRBV27 combines with J gene TRBJ2-3; a possible D gene is TRBD2 (6 bases). Looked up from germline, CDR1 is MNHEY and CDR2 is SMNVEV (reference sequence). V was shortened by 5 bases and J by 2 bases, with 11 bases between the two germline ends. This CDR3 has 14 amino acids.